Sequencing of this TCR beta chain was carried out in a study of blood T cell repertoires in COVID-19. Study in general: Acute and convalescent COVID-19 samples came from the United States, Italy and Spain.

The CDR3 contains 16 residues. V was cut by 0 bases and J by 2 bases, with 14 bases left in between. Germline V gene sequence: CDR1 MNHEY, CDR2 SVGEGT. Data came from immunoSEQ multiplex PCR; TCRdb stores just in-frame clones and leaves some out. The sample consists of over 200,000 clones, about 83% of them appearing once. The receptor was isolated from a woman in her 30s with COVID-19, enrolled during active disease. The specimen sequenced was peripheral blood. J is TRBJ2-7 and V is TRBV6-2 or TRBV6-3, with no clear D. CDR3 sequence reads: CASSYSTHLSTYEQYF. Written as DNA, the CDR3 is TGTGCCAGCAGTTACTCAACCCACTTATCCACCTACGAGCAGTACTTC.